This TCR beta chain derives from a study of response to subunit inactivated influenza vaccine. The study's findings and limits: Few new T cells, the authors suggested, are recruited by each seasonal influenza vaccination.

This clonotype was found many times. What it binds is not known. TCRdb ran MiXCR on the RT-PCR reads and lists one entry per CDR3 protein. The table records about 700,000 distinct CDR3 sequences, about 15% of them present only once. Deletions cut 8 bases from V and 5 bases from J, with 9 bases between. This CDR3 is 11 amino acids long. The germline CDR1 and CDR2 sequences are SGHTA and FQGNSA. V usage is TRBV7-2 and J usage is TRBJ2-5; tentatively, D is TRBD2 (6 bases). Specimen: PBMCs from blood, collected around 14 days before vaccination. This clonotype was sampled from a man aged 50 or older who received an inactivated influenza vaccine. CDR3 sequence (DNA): TGTGCCAGCCGGGGGTTGGAGACCCAGTACTTC. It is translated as CASRGLETQYF.